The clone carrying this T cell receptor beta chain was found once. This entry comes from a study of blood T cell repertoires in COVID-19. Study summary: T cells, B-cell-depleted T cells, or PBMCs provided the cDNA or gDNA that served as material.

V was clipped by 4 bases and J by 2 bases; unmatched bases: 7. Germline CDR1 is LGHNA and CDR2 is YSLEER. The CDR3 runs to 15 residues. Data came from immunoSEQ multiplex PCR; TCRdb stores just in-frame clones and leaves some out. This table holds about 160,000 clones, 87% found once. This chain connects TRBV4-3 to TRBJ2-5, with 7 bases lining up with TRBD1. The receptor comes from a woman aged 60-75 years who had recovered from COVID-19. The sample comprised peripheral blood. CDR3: CASSLFRDSQETQYF. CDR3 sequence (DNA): TGCGCCAGCAGCCTATTCCGGGACAGTCAAGAGACCCAGTACTTC.